The 29 T cell receptor beta chains in this list originate from one sample, sequenced in a study of blood T cells in healthy people across ages. Using a J-beta primer mix together with a sample-barcoded 5' primer, a second PCR was run for roughly 7 to 11 cycles. TCRdb passed the 5' RACE reads through MiXCR, listing each CDR3 protein once. The sample records 1.5 million to 2 million distinct CDR3 sequences, about 50% being singletons. Sequencing input: blood. The origin of the receptors is a woman aged 35 to 49 in good health.

This clonotype was found a few times. The rearrangement links TRBV5-1 to TRBJ2-7; 7 bases are shared with TRBD1. V lost 5 bases to trimming and J lost 4 bases; unmatched junction nucleotides: 9. The length of the CDR3 is 14 residues. Germline values: CDR1 SGHRS, CDR2 YFSETQ. In DNA, the CDR3 is TGCGCCAGCAGTCCCACAGGGGATTTGTACGAGCAGTACTTC. Translated: CASSPTGDLYEQYF.

This clonotype was recorded only once. CDR3 in DNA: TGTGCCAGCAGCACTGGGGCTCAAGCAGATACGCAGTATTTT. Translated, it gives CASSTGAQADTQYF. The chain is built from TRBV7-3 and TRBJ2-3; TRBD1 might be the D (5 bases). Germline V gene data show CDR1 as SGHTA and CDR2 as FQGTGA. With 5 bases removed from V and 4 bases from J, the gap between germline ends came to 13 bases. The length of the CDR3 is 14 residues.

The chain employs TRBV7-9 and TRBJ2-5; a possible D gene is TRBD1 (5 bases). The germline V and J ends were trimmed by 5 bases and 1 base, with 17 bases remaining between them. Germline V gene lookup returns CDR1 SEHNR and CDR2 FQNEAQ (reference sequence). This CDR3 contains 16 residues. CDR3: CASSHASGILQETQYF. CDR3 DNA sequence: TGTGCCAGCAGCCACGCCTCAGGGATTCTCCAAGAGACCCAGTACTTC.

The J gene is TRBJ2-3, the V gene TRBV4-3; TRBD2 agrees at 9 bases. The CDR3 runs to 17 residues. The trim removed 0 bases at V and 6 bases at J, leaving 10 bases unmatched. CDR1 LGHNA and CDR2 YSLEER come from the germline V gene. DNA for the CDR3: TGCGCCAGCAGCCAAGATCCTGGCGGGGGGGTACGGGATACGCAGTATTTT. This translates into CASSQDPGGGVRDTQYF.

The chain couples TRBV2 to TRBJ2-5; 12 nucleotides align to TRBD1. Germline loops: CDR1 SNHLY, CDR2 FYNNEI. With V trimmed by 1 base and J by 5 bases, 5 bases remained unmatched. The CDR3 is 16 residues long. The CDR3 region is CASSEGGTGGYETQYF. CDR3 nucleotides: TGTGCCAGCAGTGAAGGTGGGACAGGGGGCTATGAGACCCAGTACTTC.

The chain couples TRBV7-8 to TRBJ2-3; D possibly matches TRBD1 or TRBD2 (5 bases each). The CDR3 is 14 amino acids. V was trimmed by 5 bases and J by 2 bases, leaving 11 bases between them. Per germline, CDR1 SGHVS and CDR2 FQNEAQ. CDR3 region: CASSPEGHTDTQYF. CDR3 in DNA: TGTGCCAGCAGCCCAGAGGGGCACACAGATACGCAGTATTTT.

V and J are TRBV11-1 and TRBJ1-1; D is ambiguous. This CDR3 has 14 amino acids. Germline CDR1 reads SGHAT; CDR2 reads FQDESV (reference sequence). Trimming left V 4 bases short and J 0 bases short, with 9 bases between. The CDR3 loop reads CASSWEVMNTEAFF. CDR3 nucleotide sequence: TGTGCCAGCAGCTGGGAGGTCATGAACACTGAAGCTTTCTTT.

This rearrangement joins TRBV6-2 or TRBV6-3 to TRBJ2-7; TRBD1 is a possible D gene (6 bases). CDR1 MNHEY and CDR2 SVGEGT come from the germline V gene. The CDR3 length is 15 residues. Trimming took off 4 bases at V and 3 bases at J, with 16 bases between the two ends. The CDR3 coding sequence is TGTGCCAGCAGTTCCCCCGAGGGGGACCGCTACGAGCAGTACTTC. Amino acids: CASSSPEGDRYEQYF.

The chain carries TRBV7-2 and TRBJ1-5; 8 nucleotides line up with TRBD1. The germline CDR1 and CDR2 sequences are SGHTA and FQGNSA. V gave up 3 bases and J gave up 6 bases; unmatched junction bases: 10. This CDR3 comprises 16 residues. The CDR3 sequence is CASSFQAGGLGQPQHF. CDR3 nucleotide sequence: TGTGCCAGCAGCTTTCAGGCAGGGGGCTTGGGTCAGCCCCAGCATTTT. Full variable domain (outside the CDR3, taken from reference TRBV7-2 and TRBJ1-5): GAGVSQSPSNKVTEKGKDVELRCDPISGHTALYWYRQSLGQGLEFLIYFQGNSAPDKSGLPSDRFSAERTGGSVSTLTIQRTQQEDSAVYLCASSFQAGGLGQPQHFGDGTRLSIL.

A few counts support this clonotype. The chain recombines TRBV9 with TRBJ2-6; weak D call: TRBD1 (6 bases). Germline V CDR1 and CDR2: SGDLS, YYNGEE. The germline V and J ends were trimmed by 2 bases and 7 bases, with 7 bases remaining between them. This CDR3 is 13 amino acids long. Written as DNA, the CDR3 is TGTGCCAGCAGCGTCAGGGGAGCCAACGTCCTGACTTTC. Amino acids: CASSVRGANVLTF.

The CDR3 protein is CASSVWGANYGYTF. The DNA of the CDR3 is TGTGCCAGCAGTGTTTGGGGAGCAAACTATGGCTACACCTTC. V gene TRBV28 combines with J gene TRBJ1-2; D not resolved. This CDR3 has 14 residues. Germline V gene sequence: CDR1 MDHEN, CDR2 SYDVKM. V lost 5 bases and J lost 2, with 12 bases in between.

This clonotype was recorded a few times. The chain joins TRBV4-2 to TRBJ1-2; a possible D gene is TRBD1 (5 bases). Deletions cut 0 bases from V and 5 bases from J, with 16 bases between. Germline CDR1 is LGHNA and CDR2 is YNFKEQ. The CDR3 is 16 residues long. The CDR3 region has the DNA TGTGCCAGCAGCCAAGACAGTTCAGGGAGGTTTTATGGCTACACCTTC. It encodes CASSQDSSGRFYGYTF.

This clonotype has a handful of counts. This sequence joins TRBV27 and TRBJ1-5; 8 bases are shared with TRBD1. The CDR3 is 16 amino acids. Germline V gene lookup returns CDR1 MNHEY and CDR2 SMNVEV (reference sequence). V lost 5 bases and J lost 1; bases outside the gene matches: 7. The CDR3 region has the DNA TGTGCCAGCAGTCCCATAGACAGGGGAAGCAATCAGCCCCAGCATTTT. This translates into CASSPIDRGSNQPQHF.

The rearrangement uses TRBV6-1 and TRBJ2-2; 8 positions match TRBD2. CDR1 is MNHNS and CDR2 is SASEGT in the germline V gene. Trimming cost V 8 bases and J 5 bases; bases outside gene matches: 10. This CDR3 has 15 residues. The CDR3 sequence is CASVIGGAGTGELFF. As DNA, the CDR3 is TGTGCCAGCGTTATCGGGGGGGCCGGGACCGGGGAGCTGTTTTTT.

This rearrangement joins TRBV28 to TRBJ2-7, with a possible D match to TRBD2 (5 bases). CDR1 is MDHEN and CDR2 is SYDVKM in the germline V gene. Trimming stripped 2 bases from V and 5 bases from J, with 16 bases between. The CDR3 is 15 amino acids. CDR3: CASSLRGPGLHEQYF. The CDR3 DNA follows: TGTGCCAGCAGTTTAAGAGGGCCTGGGCTACACGAGCAGTACTTC. The variable domain in full, completed from reference TRBV28 and TRBJ2-7, reads DVKVTQSSRYLVKRTGEKVFLECVQDMDHENMFWYRQDPGLGLRLIYFSYDVKMKEKGDIPEGYSVSREKKERFSLILESASTNQTSMYLCASSLRGPGLHEQYFGPGTRLTVT.

This sequence joins TRBV28 and TRBJ2-4; the D is unclear. This CDR3 region has 16 residues. V was pared by 2 bases and J by 0 bases, with 11 bases between. Germline values: CDR1 MDHEN, CDR2 SYDVKM. CDR3: CASSLAQYLAKNIQYF. As DNA, the CDR3 is TGTGCCAGCAGTTTAGCGCAATACCTAGCCAAAAACATTCAGTACTTC. Variable domain in full (rest from reference TRBV28 and TRBJ2-4): DVKVTQSSRYLVKRTGEKVFLECVQDMDHENMFWYRQDPGLGLRLIYFSYDVKMKEKGDIPEGYSVSREKKERFSLILESASTNQTSMYLCASSLAQYLAKNIQYFGAGTRLSVL.

The rearrangement joins TRBV10-1 to TRBJ2-7, with D perhaps matching TRBD1 (6 bases). The CDR3 has 17 residues. V lost 3 bases to trimming and J lost 3 bases, with 21 bases between them. From germline, CDR1 is WNHNN and CDR2 SYGVQD (reference sequence). The CDR3 sequence is CASSDHLRDQGGYEQYF. Here the CDR3 DNA reads TGCGCCAGCAGTGATCACCTCCGGGACCAAGGGGGCTACGAGCAGTACTTC.

In the case of this clonotype: One junction end disagrees with the germline gene, perhaps due to a read error. The chain links TRBV27 to TRBJ2-6, with D hard to call. From germline, CDR1 is MNHEY and CDR2 SMNVEV (reference sequence). CDR3 length equals 14 residues. CDR3 sequence (DNA): TGTGCCAGCAGTCCATACTCTGGGACCAACGTCCTGACTTTC. Amino acids: CASSPYSGTNVLTF. Full variable domain (missing parts from reference TRBV27 and TRBJ2-6): EAQVTQNPRYLITVTGKKLTVTCSQNMNHEYMSWYRQDPGLGLRQIYYSMNVEVTDKGDVPEGYKVSRKEKRNFPLILESPSPNQTSLYFCASSPYSGTNVLTFGAGSRLTVL.

This chain connects TRBV7-2 to TRBJ2-3; maybe TRBD2 (5 bases). Trimming stripped 5 bases from V and 7 bases from J, with 16 bases between. This CDR3 region has 14 residues. CDR1 is SGHTA, CDR2 FQGNSA, per germline. CDR3 nucleotides: TGTGCCAGCAGCGTCTTTAAATCGGGAAATACGCAGTATTTT. It specifies CASSVFKSGNTQYF.

With regard to this clonotype: A read error may produce the germline difference seen at one junction end. The V gene is TRBV29-1, the J gene TRBJ2-1, with 11 nucleotides matching TRBD1. Germline CDR1 and CDR2: SQVTM and ANQGSEA. This CDR3 has 14 residues. The CDR3 bases are TGCAGCGTTAGACCGGGACAGGGGGTCAATGACCAGTTCTTC. Its protein product is CSVRPGQGVNDQFF.

This clonotype was recorded once. The chain is built from TRBV7-2 and TRBJ2-1; tentatively, D is TRBD2 (5 bases). The CDR3 covers 14 residues. Germline CDR1 is SGHTA and CDR2 is FQGNSA. Trimming stripped 5 bases from V and 8 bases from J, with 16 bases between. The chain's CDR3 is CASSRSGSADEQFF. DNA of the CDR3: TGTGCCAGCAGCCGGAGCGGTAGCGCGGATGAGCAGTTCTTC.

V is TRBV4-2 and J is TRBJ1-2; possibly TRBD1 for D (6 bases). V gave up 0 bases and J gave up 3 bases, with 11 bases separating them. Per the germline V gene, CDR1 is LGHNA and CDR2 is YNFKEQ. The CDR3 runs to 15 residues. CDR3 residues: CASSQDPAGDYGYTF. In nucleotides, the CDR3 is TGTGCCAGCAGCCAAGATCCGGCAGGGGACTATGGCTACACCTTC.

V usage is TRBV7-2 and J usage is TRBJ2-2, with 10 bases that match TRBD2. V was clipped by 3 bases and J by 5 bases; unmatched bases: 9. CDR3 length: 17 residues. From germline, CDR1 is SGHTA and CDR2 FQGNSA. CDR3 sequence reads: CASSLLLERGGTGELFF. The DNA of the CDR3 is TGTGCCAGCAGCTTGCTCTTGGAGCGGGGGGGAACCGGGGAGCTGTTTTTT.

The rearrangement links TRBV29-1 to TRBJ2-7, with 9 bases matching TRBD1. Germline CDR1 SQVTM, CDR2 ANQGSEA. This CDR3 has 15 amino acids. V lost 0 bases to trimming and J lost 1 base; unmatched junction nucleotides: 4. The CDR3 DNA is TGCAGCGTTGAAGAGGTGGACAGGGGATCCTACGAGCAGTACTTC. It codes for CSVEEVDRGSYEQYF.

The V gene is TRBV20-1, the J gene TRBJ2-1; D is unclear. The germline V gene encodes CDR1 DFQATT and CDR2 SNEGSKA (reference sequence). This CDR3 is 12 amino acids long. Trimming removed 6 bases from V and 4 bases from J, with 10 bases in between. The CDR3, as DNA: TGCAGTGCCTGGAACCATTACAATGAGCAGTTCTTC. Residues: CSAWNHYNEQFF.

The chain joins TRBV28 to TRBJ1-1; perhaps TRBD1 as D (6 bases). Germline CDR1 and CDR2: MDHEN and SYDVKM. Deletions cut 5 bases from V and 5 bases from J, with 21 bases between. The CDR3 consists of 16 residues. CDR3 in DNA: TGTGCCAGCAGTCACAGCCGCGAGGGGGTTGGGACTGAAGCTTTCTTT. Protein: CASSHSREGVGTEAFF. Variable domain in full (rest from reference TRBV28 and TRBJ1-1): DVKVTQSSRYLVKRTGEKVFLECVQDMDHENMFWYRQDPGLGLRLIYFSYDVKMKEKGDIPEGYSVSREKKERFSLILESASTNQTSMYLCASSHSREGVGTEAFFGQGTRLTVV.

CDR3 loop: CASSYRRVQNYEQYF. Written as DNA, the CDR3 is TGTGCCAGCAGTTACCGGCGGGTGCAGAACTACGAGCAGTACTTC. The chain recombines TRBV6-2 or TRBV6-3 with TRBJ2-7, with a tentative D call TRBD2 (5 bases). CDR1 and CDR2 from the germline V gene are MNHEY and SVGEGT. The CDR3 length is 15 residues. Trimming pared 2 bases from V and 3 bases from J, leaving 14 bases between.

The chain recombines TRBV15 with TRBJ2-2; D is unresolved. Germline V gene sequence: CDR1 LNHNV, CDR2 YYDKDF (reference sequence). This CDR3 region has 14 residues. V was trimmed by 0 bases and J by 4 bases, leaving 6 bases between them. CDR3 nucleotides: TGTGCCACCAGCAGAGACAGGCGCACCGGGGAGCTGTTTTTT. This codes for CATSRDRRTGELFF.

The chain uses TRBV4-3 and TRBJ1-2; D might be TRBD1 (6 bases). CDR1 is LGHNA, CDR2 YSLEER, per germline. The CDR3 is 13 residues long. V dropped 2 bases and J dropped 7 bases, with 11 bases sitting between them. This chain's CDR3 is CASSQKDRSGYTF. The CDR3 DNA reads as TGCGCCAGCAGCCAAAAAGACAGGTCTGGCTACACCTTC.